The 25 T cell receptor beta chains below come from one sample, sequenced in a study of a mutant IDH1 vaccine in newly diagnosed glioma. Time point: week 47, end of study. Every single dose of the vaccine, 300 ug of mutant IDH1 20-mer peptide, came with topical imiquimod. Data came from immunoSEQ multiplex PCR; TCRdb stores just in-frame clones and leaves some out. Of nearly 50,000 clones listed, approximately 84% were seen once; the top ten hold 3.5% to 5.5%. These receptors lack a known antigen. Sequenced material: PBMCs, taken from a glioma patient whose treatment included an IDH1 peptide vaccine. The receptor source for this set is a woman younger than 45 with glioma. Some clones in this sample may be carry-over from other donors' samples.

The rearrangement links TRBV18 to TRBJ1-5; 9 bases map to TRBD1. With V trimmed by 2 bases and J by 2 bases, 4 bases remained unmatched. CDR1 KGHSH and CDR2 LQKENI come from the germline V gene. CDR3 length equals 16 residues. CDR3 DNA sequence: TGTGCCAGCTCACCAAGGAGGGACAGGGGCAATCAGCCCCAGCATTTT. Translated: CASSPRRDRGNQPQHF.

This clone is a singleton in its sample. V gene TRBV6-9 combines with J gene TRBJ2-7, with TRBD2 matching over 7 bases. Germline V lookup: CDR1 MNHGY, CDR2 SVAAGI. The CDR3 contains 13 residues. Trimming at V came to 8 bases and at J to 2 bases, leaving 6 bases not matched to a gene. CDR3 in amino acids: CASWGGVTYEQYF. As DNA, the CDR3 is TGTGCCAGCTGGGGGGGGGTGACCTACGAGCAGTACTTC.

The genes are TRBV9 and TRBJ2-2; D possibly corresponds to TRBD2 (5 bases). The CDR3 has 15 amino acids. Trimming cost V 0 bases and J 3 bases, with 9 bases left between them. Germline assignment: CDR1 SGDLS and CDR2 YYNGEE. In DNA form, the CDR3 reads TGTGCCAGCAGCGTAGTCGGGAAGGACACCGGGGAGCTGTTTTTT. This gives the protein CASSVVGKDTGELFF.

This clone was observed once. The chain couples TRBV7-2 to TRBJ2-1, with no clear D. CDR1 SGHTA and CDR2 FQGNSA come from the germline V gene. The CDR3 is made up of 15 amino acids. V dropped 3 bases and J dropped 0 bases, with 9 bases sitting between them. CDR3 coding DNA: TGTGCCAGCAGCTTTAGCACCAGCTCCTACAATGAGCAGTTCTTC. As protein: CASSFSTSSYNEQFF. The full variable domain, with the rest looked up from reference TRBV7-2 and TRBJ2-1, is GAGVSQSPSNKVTEKGKDVELRCDPISGHTALYWYRQSLGQGLEFLIYFQGNSAPDKSGLPSDRFSAERTGGSVSTLTIQRTQQEDSAVYLCASSFSTSSYNEQFFGPGTRLTVL.

J is TRBJ2-7 and V is TRBV13; possible D gene TRBD1, 6 bases. Trimming pared 5 bases from V and 4 bases from J, leaving 18 bases between. The germline CDR1 and CDR2 sequences are PRHDT and FYEKMQ (reference sequence). The CDR3 is 15 residues long. CDR3 nucleotide sequence: TGTGCCAGCAGCGGGGGAACAGGGAATCCATACGAGCAGTACTTC. Translated: CASSGGTGNPYEQYF.

This rearrangement joins TRBV5-8 to TRBJ2-7; the D gene is possibly TRBD2 (7 bases). V lost 0 bases to trimming and J lost 3 bases, with 19 bases between them. The CDR3 has 17 amino acids. Germline V gives CDR1 SGHTS, CDR2 YDEGEE. The CDR3, as DNA: TGTGCCAGCAGCTTGGCCTCCGGGGGGCGGGTCCTCTACGAGCAGTACTTC. Its protein product is CASSLASGGRVLYEQYF.

The rearrangement uses TRBV5-6 and TRBJ1-2; D is perhaps TRBD1 (5 bases). Germline V gives CDR1 SGHDT, CDR2 YYEEEE. V was pared by 0 bases and J by 1 base, with 7 bases between. The CDR3 has 14 amino acids. CDR3 in DNA: TGTGCCAGCAGCTTGGTGCAGGGTAACTATGGCTACACCTTC. Its translation: CASSLVQGNYGYTF.

The count of this clone is one. The V gene is TRBV19, the J gene TRBJ1-1; 7 bases map to TRBD1. CDR1 LNHDA and CDR2 SQIVND come from the germline V gene (reference sequence). V lost 5 bases to trimming and J lost 3 bases; unmatched junction nucleotides: 0. CDR3 length equals 12 residues. Written as DNA, the CDR3 is TGTGCCAGTAGTCAGGGGGACACTGAAGCTTTCTTT. Protein product: CASSQGDTEAFF.

J is TRBJ2-1 and V is TRBV28, with D tentatively TRBD2 (5 bases). Germline loops: CDR1 MDHEN, CDR2 SYDVKM. The V gene lost 5 bases and the J gene lost 0 bases, with 20 bases spanning the gap. The CDR3 extends over 18 amino acids. CDR3 residues: CASSPTPGTTSSYNEQFF. CDR3 DNA: TGTGCCAGCAGTCCAACCCCGGGAACCACCAGCTCCTACAATGAGCAGTTCTTC. Complete variable domain (other parts from reference TRBV28 and TRBJ2-1): DVKVTQSSRYLVKRTGEKVFLECVQDMDHENMFWYRQDPGLGLRLIYFSYDVKMKEKGDIPEGYSVSREKKERFSLILESASTNQTSMYLCASSPTPGTTSSYNEQFFGPGTRLTVL.

This rearrangement joins TRBV6-1 to TRBJ1-5; D gene unclear. Germline lookup yields CDR1 MNHNS and CDR2 SASEGT. The CDR3 loop spans 15 amino acids. The V and J ends lost 7 bases and 1 base respectively, with 14 bases between them. CDR3 in amino acids: CASTPPAGSNQPQHF. CDR3 sequence (DNA): TGTGCCAGCACCCCACCGGCGGGCAGCAATCAGCCCCAGCATTTT.

The chain carries TRBV2 and TRBJ2-1; D unclear. Trimming removed 3 bases at V and 9 bases at J, with 9 bases between. CDR1 is SNHLY and CDR2 is FYNNEI in the germline V gene. There are 12 residues in the CDR3. CDR3 sequence reads: CASSDRTVEQFF. CDR3 DNA sequence: TGTGCCAGCAGTGACCGAACGGTTGAGCAGTTCTTC.

This chain joins TRBV10-3 and TRBJ1-1; possible D gene TRBD1, 5 bases. Trimming took 5 bases from V and 4 from J, leaving 20 bases between them. The CDR3 runs to 16 residues. Germline CDR1 ENHRY, CDR2 SYGVKD. CDR3 sequence (DNA): TGTGCCATCAGTTGGTTGGGACCCTCCCGGGGCACTGAAGCTTTCTTT. It encodes CAISWLGPSRGTEAFF.

The chain carries TRBV13 and TRBJ2-6; 8 bases are a match to TRBD2. The V segment lost 5 bases and the J segment 1 base; nucleotides outside the gene matches: 13. Germline assignment: CDR1 PRHDT and CDR2 FYEKMQ (reference sequence). This CDR3 comprises 19 residues. The DNA of the CDR3 is TGTGCCAGCAGCCCCCTAGCGGGCGGCCTGCTGTCTGGGGCCAACGTCCTGACTTTC. Translation gives CASSPLAGGLLSGANVLTF. Combining the CDR3 with reference TRBV13 and TRBJ2-6 gives the whole variable domain AAGVIQSPRHLIKEKRETATLKCYPIPRHDTVYWYQQGPGQDPQFLISFYEKMQSDKGSIPDRFSAQQFSDYHSELNMSSLELGDSALYFCASSPLAGGLLSGANVLTFGAGSRLTVL.

The rearrangement joins TRBV6-1 to TRBJ1-5; D gene ambiguous. Germline V gene lookup returns CDR1 MNHNS and CDR2 SASEGT. V was cut by 6 bases and J by 5 bases, with 17 bases left in between. This CDR3 has 15 amino acids. CDR3 bases: TGTGCCAGCAGCAGATGGACCGTAGACGATCAGCCCCAGCATTTT. Its translation: CASSRWTVDDQPQHF.

This sequence joins TRBV30 and TRBJ1-6; 7 bases line up with TRBD1. V lost 2 bases to trimming and J lost 1 base; unmatched junction nucleotides: 5. This CDR3 is 16 amino acids long. Looked up from germline, CDR1 is GTSNPN and CDR2 is SVGIG (reference sequence). CDR3 residues: CAWSKNRGSYNSPLHF. CDR3 in DNA: TGTGCCTGGAGTAAGAACAGGGGATCCTATAATTCACCCCTCCACTTT. Based on the CDR3 plus reference TRBV30 and TRBJ1-6, the full variable domain is SQTIHQWPATLVQPVGSPLSLECTVEGTSNPNLYWYRQAAGRGLQLLFYSVGIGQISSEVPQNLSASRPQDRQFILSSKKLLLSDSGFYLCAWSKNRGSYNSPLHFGNGTRLTVT.

V gene TRBV7-8 combines with J gene TRBJ2-7; D not certain. The CDR3 extends over 13 amino acids. Trimming stripped 5 bases from V and 6 bases from J, with 14 bases between. Per germline, CDR1 SGHVS and CDR2 FQNEAQ. The CDR3: CASSPYWPPEQYF. Here the CDR3 DNA reads TGTGCCAGCAGCCCCTACTGGCCACCCGAGCAGTACTTC. Full variable domain (rest looked up from reference TRBV7-8 and TRBJ2-7): GAGVSQSPRYKVAKRGQDVALRCDPISGHVSLFWYQQALGQGPEFLTYFQNEAQLDKSGLPSDRFFAERPEGSVSTLKIQRTQQEDSAVYLCASSPYWPPEQYFGPGTRLTVT.

The CDR3 coding sequence is TGTGCCAGCACCCGGGGACTAGCGGGCGGGGATGAGCAGTTCTTC. Translated: CASTRGLAGGDEQFF. The rearrangement joins TRBV9 to TRBJ2-1; 12 positions agree with TRBD2. Losses at the gene ends were 6 bases for V and 8 bases for J; bases not matched to a gene: 9. Germline V gene data show CDR1 as SGDLS and CDR2 as YYNGEE. The CDR3 runs 15 residues.

V and J are TRBV2 and TRBJ2-7, with D tentatively TRBD1 (5 bases). This CDR3 is built from 12 residues. Deletions cut 7 bases from V and 6 bases from J, with 13 bases between. The V gene's germline CDR1 is SNHLY and CDR2 FYNNEI. Here the CDR3 DNA reads TGTGCCAGCAAGGGGTTGTGGTTCGAGCAGTACTTC. Residues: CASKGLWFEQYF.

This chain joins TRBV10-3 and TRBJ2-7, with D perhaps TRBD1 or TRBD2 (5 bases each). Deletions cut 11 bases from V and 6 bases from J, with 14 bases between. The CDR3 extends over 11 amino acids. The germline CDR1 and CDR2 sequences are ENHRY and SYGVKD. CDR3 region: CASSGTGEQYF. The CDR3 coding sequence is TGTGCCTCATCCGGGACGGGCGAGCAGTACTTC.

The rearrangement links TRBV19 to TRBJ2-7, with D possibly called TRBD1 or TRBD2 (6 bases each). The CDR3 runs 13 residues. CDR1 and CDR2 (germline): LNHDA, SQIVND (reference sequence). Trimming took 7 bases from V and 5 from J, leaving 15 bases between them. CDR3 protein: CASNGRDINEQYF. CDR3 DNA sequence: TGTGCCAGTAATGGGCGGGACATCAACGAGCAGTACTTC.

The chain couples TRBV6-4 to TRBJ2-1, with TRBD2 matching over 8 bases. Trimming at V came to 0 bases and at J to 3 bases, leaving 1 base not matched to a gene. This CDR3 contains 15 residues. Germline V CDR1 and CDR2: MRHNA, SNTAGT. The CDR3 loop reads CASSDSAGGYNEQFF. CDR3 coding DNA: TGTGCCAGCAGTGACTCGGCGGGAGGCTACAATGAGCAGTTCTTC.

The chain has TRBV14 and TRBJ2-5; 7 bases map to TRBD2. Judging by the DNA end, TRBJ2-7 fits better; the J call may be wrong. The CDR3 has 17 residues. CDR1 SGHDN and CDR2 FVKESK come from the germline V gene. The CDR3 loop reads CASSPWEGYRGSYEQYF. CDR3 nucleotide sequence: TGTGCCAGCAGCCCCTGGGAGGGTTATAGGGGCTCCTACGAGCAGTACTTC.

J is TRBJ2-5 and V is TRBV4-2, with 8 bases aligning to TRBD1. Trimming removed 8 bases from V and 9 bases from J; junction bases left unmatched: 14. Germline V gives CDR1 LGHNA, CDR2 YNFKEQ. The CDR3 totals 14 residues. This chain's CDR3 is CASGPQGAVAAQYF. The CDR3 coding sequence is TGTGCCAGCGGTCCTCAGGGGGCTGTCGCGGCCCAGTACTTC.

This clone was counted a single time. The V gene is TRBV29-1, the J gene TRBJ2-5; no firm D call. V lost 0 bases and J 2 bases, leaving 16 bases between the germline ends. The CDR3 consists of 16 residues. Germline CDR1 SQVTM, CDR2 ANQGSEA. Here the CDR3 DNA reads TGCAGCGTTGAAGATGACCGGTCGAACATTCAAGAGACCCAGTACTTC. Translation gives CSVEDDRSNIQETQYF.

The V and J genes are TRBV15 and TRBJ2-2; 7 positions match TRBD1. CDR3 length equals 16 residues. After removal of 2 bases from V and 7 bases from J, the junction contained 10 bases not matched to a gene. Germline-derived CDR1 and CDR2 are LNHNV and YYDKDF (reference sequence). The DNA for the CDR3 is TGTGCCACCAGCAGACGGACAGGAGATTTCGGCGGGGAGCTGTTTTTT. Encoded protein: CATSRRTGDFGGELFF.